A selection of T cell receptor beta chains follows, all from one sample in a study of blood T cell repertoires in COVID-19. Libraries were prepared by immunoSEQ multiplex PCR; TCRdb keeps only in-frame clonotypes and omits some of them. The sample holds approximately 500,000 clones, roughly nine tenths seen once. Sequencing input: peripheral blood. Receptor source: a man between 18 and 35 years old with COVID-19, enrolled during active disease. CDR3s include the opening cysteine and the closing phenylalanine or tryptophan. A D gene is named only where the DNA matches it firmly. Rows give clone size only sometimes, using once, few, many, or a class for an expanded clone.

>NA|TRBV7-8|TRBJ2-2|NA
TGTGCCAGCAGCTTAACCACGGGATCGAACACCGGGGAGCTGTTTTTT
CASSLTTGSNTGELFF
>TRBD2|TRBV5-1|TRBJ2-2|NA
TGCGCCAGCAGCCCGACTAGCGGAAACGCGAACACCGGGGAGCTGTTTTTT
CASSPTSGNANTGELFF
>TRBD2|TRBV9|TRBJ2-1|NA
TGTGCCAGCAGCGCGACGGGACTAGCGGGAGGGGGTGAGCAGTTCTTC
CASSATGLAGGGEQFF
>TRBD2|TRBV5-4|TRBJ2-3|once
TGTGCCAGCAGCTTGGGTACTAGCGGGCCCACAGATACGCAGTATTTT
CASSLGTSGPTDTQYF
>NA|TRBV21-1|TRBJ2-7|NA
TGTGCCAGCAGGACCTCGGACAGTTCCTACGAGCAGTACTTC
CASRTSDSSYEQYF
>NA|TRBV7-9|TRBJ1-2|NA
TGTGCCAGCAGCTTAGCCGGGGATAGGGGCTACACCTTC
CASSLAGDRGYTF
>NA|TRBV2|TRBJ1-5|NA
TGTGCCAGCAGCATGACAGGACGTAGCAATCAGCCCCAGCATTTT
CASSMTGRSNQPQHF
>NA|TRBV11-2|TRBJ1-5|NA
TGTGCCAGCAGCTTAGATCCGACAGCCAATCAGCCCCAGCATTTT
CASSLDPTANQPQHF
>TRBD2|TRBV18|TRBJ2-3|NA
TGTGCCAGCTCACCCGGGACTAGGCGCACAGATACGCAGTATTTT
CASSPGTRRTDTQYF
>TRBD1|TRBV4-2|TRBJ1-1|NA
TGTGCCAGCAGCCGGGGACAGGAAGAAGCTTTCTTT
CASSRGQEEAFF
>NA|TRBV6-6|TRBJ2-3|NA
TGTGCCAGCAGTTCCTCCGGGGGCACAGATACGCAGTATTTT
CASSSSGGTDTQYF
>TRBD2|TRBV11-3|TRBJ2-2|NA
TGTGCCAGCAGCTTACTAGCGGGCACCGGGGAGCTGTTTTTT
CASSLLAGTGELFF
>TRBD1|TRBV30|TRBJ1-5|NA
TGTGCCTGGAGGGACAGGGTCATAGGTCAGCCCCAGCATTTT
CAWRDRVIGQPQHF
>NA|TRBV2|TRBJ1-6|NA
TGTGCCAGCAGGGTTGAGGGAGGGAATTCACCCCTCCACTTT
CASRVEGGNSPLHF
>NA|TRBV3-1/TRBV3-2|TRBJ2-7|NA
TGTGCCAGCAGCCCCTCGCGGTCCTACGAGCAGTACTTC
CASSPSRSYEQYF
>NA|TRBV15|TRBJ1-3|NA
TGTGCCACCAGCCTGGACAAGACTGGAAACACCATATATTTT
CATSLDKTGNTIYF
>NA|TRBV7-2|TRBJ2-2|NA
TGTGCCAGCAGCTTAGGTACTAGCCTGGTAACCGGGGAGCTGTTTTTT
CASSLGTSLVTGELFF
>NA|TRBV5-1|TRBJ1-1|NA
TGCGCCAGCTCCCCCGACAACGGGGTAGGCACTGAAGCTTTCTTT
CASSPDNGVGTEAFF
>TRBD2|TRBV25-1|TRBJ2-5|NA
TGTGCCAGCAGTGAACAAGGCGGGGGGGTCGAGACCCAGTACTTC
CASSEQGGGVETQYF
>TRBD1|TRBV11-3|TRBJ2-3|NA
TGTGCCAGCAGCTTTGGGGACAGGATAAGAAGCACAGATACGCAGTATTTT
CASSFGDRIRSTDTQYF
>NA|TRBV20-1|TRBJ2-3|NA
TGCAGTGCTAGTGAGTGGCAAACAGATACGCAGTATTTT
CSASEWQTDTQYF
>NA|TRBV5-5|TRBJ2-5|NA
TGTGCCAGCAGATTGTCAGGGCAAGAGACCCAGTACTTC
CASRLSGQETQYF
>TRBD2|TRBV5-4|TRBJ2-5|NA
TGTGCCAGCAGCTCTACTAGCGGGAGGGAGACCCAGTACTTC
CASSSTSGRETQYF
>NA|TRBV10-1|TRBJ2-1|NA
TGCGCCAGCAGTGGGGGAGGTGAGCAGTTCTTC
CASSGGGEQFF
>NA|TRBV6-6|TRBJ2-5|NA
TGTGCCAGCAGTACCCAGGGGGGAGATCAAGAGACCCAGTACTTC
CASSTQGGDQETQYF
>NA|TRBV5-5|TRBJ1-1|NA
TGTGCCAGCAGCCCGGTGCAAATGATGAACACTGAAGCTTTCTTT
CASSPVQMMNTEAFF
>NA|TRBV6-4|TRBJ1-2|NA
TGTGCCAGCAGTGACTCTGGACAGATCTATGGCTACACCTTC
CASSDSGQIYGYTF
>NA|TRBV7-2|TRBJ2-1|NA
TGTGCCAGCAGCTCATACAACAATGAGCAGTTCTTC
CASSSYNNEQFF
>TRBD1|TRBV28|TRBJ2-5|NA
TGTGCCAGCAGTTCGAGGACAGGGCAAGAGACCCAGTACTTC
CASSSRTGQETQYF
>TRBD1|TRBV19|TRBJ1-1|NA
TGTGCCACCCTCGACGACAGGACAGGAACTGAAGCTTTCTTT
CATLDDRTGTEAFF
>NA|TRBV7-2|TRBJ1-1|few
TGTGCCAGCAGCTTAGTTAGTACAGGGAATACTGAAGCTTTCTTT
CASSLVSTGNTEAFF
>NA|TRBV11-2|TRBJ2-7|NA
TGTGCCAGCAGCTTTGGAGGGGGCGGGTACGAGCAGTACTTC
CASSFGGGGYEQYF
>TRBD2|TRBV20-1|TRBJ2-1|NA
TGCAGTGCTAGTCGGTCCCTAGCGGGGAACTACAATGAGCAGTTCTTC
CSASRSLAGNYNEQFF
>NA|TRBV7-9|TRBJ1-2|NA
TGTGCCAGCAGCGCGGACACCGCCCTAAGACACAACTATGGCTACACCTTC
CASSADTALRHNYGYTF
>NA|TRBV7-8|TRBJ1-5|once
TGTGCCAGCAGCTTAAGTTCGGGGTCCAGGCAGCCCCAGCATTTT
CASSLSSGSRQPQHF
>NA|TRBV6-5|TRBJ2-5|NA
TGTGCCAGCATAGCGCCCTCAGAGACCCAGTACTTC
CASIAPSETQYF
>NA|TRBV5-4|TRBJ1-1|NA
TGTGCCAGCAGCTTGGTAGAGTTTGACACTGAAGCTTTCTTT
CASSLVEFDTEAFF
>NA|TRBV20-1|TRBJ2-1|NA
TGCAGTGCTTTGGGCAAAAATGAGCAGTTCTTC
CSALGKNEQFF
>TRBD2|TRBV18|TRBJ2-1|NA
TGTGCCAGCTCACCACTAGATAAGCGGGGTGAGCAGTTCTTC
CASSPLDKRGEQFF
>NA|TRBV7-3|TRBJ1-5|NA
TGTGCCAGCAGACAAAATCAGCCCCAGCATTTT
CASRQNQPQHF
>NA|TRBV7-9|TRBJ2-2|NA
TGTGCCAGCGTACAGCTGAACACCGGGGAGCTGTTTTTT
CASVQLNTGELFF
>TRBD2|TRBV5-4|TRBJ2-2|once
TGTGCCAGCAGTGATAGGACTAGCGGAAACACCGGGGAGCTGTTTTTT
CASSDRTSGNTGELFF
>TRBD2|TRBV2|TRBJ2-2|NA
TGTGCCAGCAGTGTGGGCGGGGGGATCCTCACCGGGGAGCTGTTTTTT
CASSVGGGILTGELFF
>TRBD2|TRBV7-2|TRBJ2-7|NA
TGTGCCAGCAGCTTGGGACTAGGACGGTACGAGCAGTACTTC
CASSLGLGRYEQYF
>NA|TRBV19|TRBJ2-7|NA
TGTGCCAGTAGATGGGCCCCACAAGCCTACGAGCAGTACTTC
CASRWAPQAYEQYF
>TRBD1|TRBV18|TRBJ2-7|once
TGTGCCAGCTCACGGGACAGGGAAGAAGGGCAGTACTTC
CASSRDREEGQYF
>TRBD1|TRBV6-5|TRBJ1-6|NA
TGTGCCAGCAGCCTCCGGGACAGGGGTTCACCCCTCCACTTT
CASSLRDRGSPLHF
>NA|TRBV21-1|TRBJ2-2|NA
TGTGCCAGCAGCAAACTAAAGTTGGACACCGGGGAGCTGTTTTTT
CASSKLKLDTGELFF
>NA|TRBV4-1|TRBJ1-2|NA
TGCGCCAGCAGCCAAGGCCAGTTTAACTATGGCTACACCTTC
CASSQGQFNYGYTF
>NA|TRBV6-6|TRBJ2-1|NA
TGTGCCAGCAGCGCGGGACGGATCTACAATGAGCAGTTCTTC
CASSAGRIYNEQFF
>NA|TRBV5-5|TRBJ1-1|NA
TGTGCCAGCAGCTTGTACGACACTCCAAGTGAAGCTTTCTTT
CASSLYDTPSEAFF
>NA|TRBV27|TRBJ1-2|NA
TGTGCCAGCAAAGGGCAGGGCTACTATGGCTACACCTTC
CASKGQGYYGYTF
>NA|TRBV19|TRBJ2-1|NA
TGTGCCAGTAGTATTCTGGACACACTCTACAATGAGCAGTTCTTC
CASSILDTLYNEQFF